The 3 T cell receptor beta chains reported below all come from one sample, sequenced in a study. TCRdb independently ran MiXCR on the 5' RACE reads; one entry per CDR3 protein. The repertoire holds roughly 64,000 distinct CDR3 sequences, with 20% to 25% as singletons. The sample consisted of memory CD4+ T cells sorted from a lymph node. The sample's subset: memory CD4+ T cells, CD4+CD45RO+CD25-. All receptors come from a female donor with breast cancer.

Judged by abundance, this clonotype is medium-sized. The CDR3 nucleotides read TGCGCCAGCAGCCTTTCCATGAACACTGAAGCTTTCTTT. Its protein product is CASSLSMNTEAFF. This rearrangement joins TRBV5-1 to TRBJ1-1; D unresolved. Trimming pared 4 bases from V and 0 bases from J, leaving 7 bases between. The CDR3 consists of 13 residues. Germline CDR1 SGHRS, CDR2 YFSETQ.

Sample share makes this clonotype medium-sized. J is TRBJ1-2 and V is TRBV20-1, with D maybe TRBD1 (5 bases). Germline lookup yields CDR1 DFQATT and CDR2 SNEGSKA (reference sequence). The CDR3 covers 13 residues. Trimming stripped 6 bases from V and 5 bases from J, with 16 bases between. CDR3 in DNA: TGCAGTGCAACGAGAGGGGAGGGATATGGCTACACCTTC. Translation gives CSATRGEGYGYTF.

The CDR3 protein is CASRIAGEYEQFF. CDR3 nucleotides: TGTGCCAGCAGAATAGCGGGAGAATATGAGCAGTTCTTC. The chain joins TRBV7-2 to TRBJ2-1; 9 nucleotides agree with TRBD2. The CDR3 length is 13 residues. The ends lost 6 bases at V and 8 bases at J; junction bases unmatched: 5. The germline V gene encodes CDR1 SGHTA and CDR2 FQGNSA.